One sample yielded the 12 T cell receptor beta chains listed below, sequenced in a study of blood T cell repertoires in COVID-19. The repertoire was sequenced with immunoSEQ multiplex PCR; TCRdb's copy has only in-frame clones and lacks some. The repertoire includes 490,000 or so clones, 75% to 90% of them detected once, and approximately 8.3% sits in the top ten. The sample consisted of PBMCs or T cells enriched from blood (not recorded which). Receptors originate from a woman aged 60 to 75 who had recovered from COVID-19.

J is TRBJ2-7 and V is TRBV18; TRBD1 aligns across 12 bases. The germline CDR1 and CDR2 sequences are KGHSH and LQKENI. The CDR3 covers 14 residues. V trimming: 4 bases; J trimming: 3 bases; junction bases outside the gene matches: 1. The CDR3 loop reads CASSRDRGHYEQYF. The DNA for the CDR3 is TGTGCCAGCTCACGGGACAGGGGGCACTACGAGCAGTACTTC.

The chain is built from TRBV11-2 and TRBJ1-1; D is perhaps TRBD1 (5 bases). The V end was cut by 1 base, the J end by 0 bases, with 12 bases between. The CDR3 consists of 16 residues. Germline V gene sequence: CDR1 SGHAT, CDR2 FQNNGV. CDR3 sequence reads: CASSLVRQTVNTEAFF. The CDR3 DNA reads TGTGCCAGCAGCTTAGTGCGACAGACAGTGAACACTGAAGCTTTCTTT.

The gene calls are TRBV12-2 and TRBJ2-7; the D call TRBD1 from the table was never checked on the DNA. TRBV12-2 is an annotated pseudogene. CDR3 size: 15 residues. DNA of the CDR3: TGTGCAAGTCGCATAACAGGGGCCCTGAACTACGAGCAGTACGTC. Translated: CASRITGALNYEQYV.

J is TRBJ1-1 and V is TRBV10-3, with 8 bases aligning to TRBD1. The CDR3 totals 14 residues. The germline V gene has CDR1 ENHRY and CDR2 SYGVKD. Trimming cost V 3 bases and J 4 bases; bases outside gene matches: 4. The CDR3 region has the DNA TGTGCCATCAGTGAACGACAGGGGAGCACTGAAGCTTTCTTT. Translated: CAISERQGSTEAFF.

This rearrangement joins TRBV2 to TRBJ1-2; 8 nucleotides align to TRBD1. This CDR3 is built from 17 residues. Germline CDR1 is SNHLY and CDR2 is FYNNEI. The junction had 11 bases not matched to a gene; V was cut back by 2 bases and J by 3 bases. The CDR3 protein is CASSEPRNPGQDYGYTF. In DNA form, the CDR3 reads TGTGCCAGCAGTGAACCCCGGAACCCGGGACAGGACTATGGCTACACCTTC.

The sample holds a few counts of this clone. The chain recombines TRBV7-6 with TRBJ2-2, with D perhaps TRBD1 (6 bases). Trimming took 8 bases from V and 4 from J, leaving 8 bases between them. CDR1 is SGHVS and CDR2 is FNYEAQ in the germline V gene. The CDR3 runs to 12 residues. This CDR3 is CASLRGTGELFF. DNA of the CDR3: TGTGCCAGCCTCAGGGGCACCGGGGAGCTGTTTTTT.

Written as DNA, the CDR3 is TGTGCCAGCAGTTACGGCAACATGAACACTGAAGCTTTCTTT. Translation: CASSYGNMNTEAFF. The chain couples TRBV6-5 to TRBJ1-1; D call uncertain. Trimming removed 2 bases at V and 0 bases at J, with 7 bases between. The CDR3 has 14 amino acids. Germline loops: CDR1 MNHEY, CDR2 SVGAGI.

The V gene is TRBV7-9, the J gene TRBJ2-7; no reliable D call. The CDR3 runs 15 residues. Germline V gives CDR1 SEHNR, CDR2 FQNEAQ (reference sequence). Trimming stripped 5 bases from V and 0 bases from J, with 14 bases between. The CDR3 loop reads CASSQCPQSSYEQYV. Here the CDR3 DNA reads TGTGCCAGCAGCCAGTGTCCACAGAGCTCCTACGAGCAGTACGTC.

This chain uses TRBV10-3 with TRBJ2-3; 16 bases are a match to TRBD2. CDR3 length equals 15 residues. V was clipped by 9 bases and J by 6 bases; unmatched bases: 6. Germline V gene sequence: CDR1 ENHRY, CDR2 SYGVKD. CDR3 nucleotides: TGTGCCATGGGACTAGCGGGGGGGCCAGGGGATACGCAGTATTTT. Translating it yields CAMGLAGGPGDTQYF.

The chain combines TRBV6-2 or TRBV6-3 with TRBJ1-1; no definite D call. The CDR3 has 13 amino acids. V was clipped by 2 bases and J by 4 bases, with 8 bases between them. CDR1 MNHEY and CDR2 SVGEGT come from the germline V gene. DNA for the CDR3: TGTGCCAGCAGTTACGAGCCGAGCACTGAAGCTTTCTTT. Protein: CASSYEPSTEAFF.

CDR3 in DNA: TGTGCCTGGAGTGTTAGTCCAGCAGGTAGCAATGAGCAGTTCTTC. It codes for CAWSVSPAGSNEQFF. The chain has TRBV30 and TRBJ2-1; D not resolved. V gave up 0 bases and J gave up 6 bases, with 15 bases separating them. This CDR3 comprises 15 residues. Germline CDR1 GTSNPN, CDR2 SVGIG (reference sequence). The full variable domain, in which reference TRBV30 and TRBJ2-1 provide the parts outside the CDR3, is SQTIHQWPATLVQPVGSPLSLECTVEGTSNPNLYWYRQAAGRGLQLLFYSVGIGQISSEVPQNLSASRPQDRQFILSSKKLLLSDSGFYLCAWSVSPAGSNEQFFGPGTRLTVL.

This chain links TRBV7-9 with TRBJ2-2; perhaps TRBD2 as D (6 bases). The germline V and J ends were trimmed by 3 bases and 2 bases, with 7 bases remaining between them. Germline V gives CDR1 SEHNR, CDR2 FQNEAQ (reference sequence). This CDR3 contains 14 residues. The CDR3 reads CASSFGGNTGELFF. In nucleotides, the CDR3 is TGTGCCAGCAGCTTCGGGGGAAACACCGGGGAGCTGTTTTTT.